These 2 T cell receptor beta chains were all obtained from the same sample, sequenced in a study of T cells in women clearing cervical HPV infection. Assay: immunoSEQ multiplex PCR; the TCRdb copy retains only in-frame clones and omits some. The listing records 35,000 to 45,000 clones. Sequenced input: blood buffy coat. These receptors were collected from a woman between 18 and 70 years old with a cervical HPV16 infection that either progressed to CIN3+ or cleared (not recorded which).

Points on this clone: The DNA ends 3 residues before the CDR3 does, and the rest of the CDR3 is filled in from the germline J gene. J is TRBJ2-3 and V is TRBV5-6, with D possibly TRBD2 on 6 matching bases. The germline gives CDR1 SGHDT, CDR2 YYEEEE. V lost 5 bases, J lost 1 base, and 11 bases lay in between. This CDR3 contains 14 residues. The DNA read from the CDR3 is TGTGCCAGCAGAGTCGGGGGTCGCACAGATACG. This gives the protein CASRVGGRTDT. The full CDR3 reads CASRVGGRTDTQYF.

In the case of this clone: The CDR3 end is not reached by the read, which stops 3 residues before it; the germline J gene fills it in. The V call is TRBV20-1, the J call TRBJ2-3; 9 bases line up with TRBD2. CDR1 DFQATT and CDR2 SNEGSKA come from the germline V gene (reference sequence). CDR3 length equals 14 residues. After removal of 5 bases from V and 5 bases from J, the junction contained 8 bases not matched to a gene. The CDR3 protein is CSALSGRIGDTQYF. CDR3 bases read: TGCAGTGCTTTAAGCGGGAGGATTGGAGATACG.